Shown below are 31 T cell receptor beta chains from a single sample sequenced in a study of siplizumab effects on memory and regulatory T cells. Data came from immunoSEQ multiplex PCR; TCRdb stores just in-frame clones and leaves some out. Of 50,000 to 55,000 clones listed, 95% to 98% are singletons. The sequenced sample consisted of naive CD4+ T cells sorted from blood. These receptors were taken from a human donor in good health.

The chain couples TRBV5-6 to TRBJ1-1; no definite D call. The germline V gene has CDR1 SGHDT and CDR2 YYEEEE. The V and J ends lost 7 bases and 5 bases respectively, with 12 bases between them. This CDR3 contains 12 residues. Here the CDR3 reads CASGLSETEAFF. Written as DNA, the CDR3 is TGTGCCAGCGGTCTTTCCGAGACTGAAGCTTTCTTT.

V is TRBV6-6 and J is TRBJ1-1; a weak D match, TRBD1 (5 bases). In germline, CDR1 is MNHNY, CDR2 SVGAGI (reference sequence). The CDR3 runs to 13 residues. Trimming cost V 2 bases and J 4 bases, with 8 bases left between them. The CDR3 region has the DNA TGTGCCAGCAGTTACCAGGGTACCACTGAAGCTTTCTTT. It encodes CASSYQGTTEAFF.

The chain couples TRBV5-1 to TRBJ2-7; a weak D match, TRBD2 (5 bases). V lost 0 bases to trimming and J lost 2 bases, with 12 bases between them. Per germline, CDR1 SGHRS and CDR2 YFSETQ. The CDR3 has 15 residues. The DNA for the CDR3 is TGCGCCAGCAGCTTGGACGAGGGCCGGACCTACGAGCAGTACTTC. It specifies CASSLDEGRTYEQYF.

In DNA, the CDR3 is TGTGCCAGCTCACCATGGCAGTCCACCTACGAGCAGTACTTC. Protein product: CASSPWQSTYEQYF. The V and J genes are TRBV18 and TRBJ2-7; D remains ambiguous. The CDR3 runs 14 residues. Germline V gene lookup returns CDR1 KGHSH and CDR2 LQKENI. Trimming cost V 2 bases and J 2 bases, with 10 bases left between them.

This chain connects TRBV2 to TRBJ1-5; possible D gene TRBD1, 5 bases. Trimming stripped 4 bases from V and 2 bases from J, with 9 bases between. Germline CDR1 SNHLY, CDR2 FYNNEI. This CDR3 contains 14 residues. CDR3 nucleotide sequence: TGTGCCAGCAGTGTCGGCAGGGGCAATCAGCCCCAGCATTTT. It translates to CASSVGRGNQPQHF.

CDR3: CSVEVDRITDTQYF. The CDR3 bases are TGCAGCGTTGAGGTGGACAGAATAACAGATACGCAGTATTTT. The chain combines TRBV29-1 with TRBJ2-3, with a possible D match to TRBD1 (6 bases). V dropped 3 bases and J dropped 3 bases, with 13 bases sitting between them. CDR1 and CDR2 (germline): SQVTM, ANQGSEA. This CDR3 is built from 14 residues.

The CDR3 nucleotides read TGTGCCAGCAGCCCGCGGACGGGGAACACTGAAGCTTTCTTT. Amino acids: CASSPRTGNTEAFF. The chain links TRBV9 to TRBJ1-1; D unresolved. The germline CDR1 and CDR2 sequences are SGDLS and YYNGEE. V lost 4 bases and J lost 1, with 11 bases in between. This CDR3 is 14 amino acids long.

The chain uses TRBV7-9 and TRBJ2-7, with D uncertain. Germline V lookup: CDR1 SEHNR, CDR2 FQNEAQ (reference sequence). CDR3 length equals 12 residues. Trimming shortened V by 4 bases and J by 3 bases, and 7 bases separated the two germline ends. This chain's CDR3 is CASSSRNYEQYF. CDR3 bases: TGTGCCAGCAGCTCCAGGAACTACGAGCAGTACTTC.

CDR3 region: CASSLYWVPYEQYF. CDR3 coding DNA: TGTGCCAGCAGTTTATACTGGGTTCCCTACGAGCAGTACTTC. The V call is TRBV28, the J call TRBJ2-7; D gene uncertain. CDR3 length: 14 amino acids. V was clipped by 1 base and J by 2 bases, with 9 bases between them. The germline V gene encodes CDR1 MDHEN and CDR2 SYDVKM.

Written as DNA, the CDR3 is TGTGCCGGATATTACAGGGGCCGCTACACCTTC. Translated, it gives CAGYYRGRYTF. The rearrangement links TRBV19 to TRBJ1-2, with TRBD1 matching over 7 bases. With 11 bases clipped from V and 9 bases from J, the junction kept 9 bases outside the gene matches. CDR1 and CDR2 (germline): LNHDA, SQIVND (reference sequence). This CDR3 is 11 amino acids long.

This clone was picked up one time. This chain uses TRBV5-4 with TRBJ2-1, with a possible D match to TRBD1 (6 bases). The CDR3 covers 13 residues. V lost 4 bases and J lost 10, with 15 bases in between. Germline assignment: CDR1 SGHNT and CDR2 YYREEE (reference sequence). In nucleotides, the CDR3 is TGTGCCAGCAGCCGAACAGGGATCCACGAGCAGTTCTTC. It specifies CASSRTGIHEQFF.

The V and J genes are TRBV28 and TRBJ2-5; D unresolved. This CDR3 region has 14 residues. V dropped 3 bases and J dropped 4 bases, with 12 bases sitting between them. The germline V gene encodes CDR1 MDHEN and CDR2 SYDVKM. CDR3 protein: CASSFSRSLETQYF. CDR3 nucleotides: TGTGCCAGCAGTTTCTCGCGGTCCTTAGAGACCCAGTACTTC.

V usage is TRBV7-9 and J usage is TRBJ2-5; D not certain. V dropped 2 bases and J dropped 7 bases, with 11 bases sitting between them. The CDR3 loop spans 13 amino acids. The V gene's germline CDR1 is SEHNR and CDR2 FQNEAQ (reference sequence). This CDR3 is CASSLIELGTQYF. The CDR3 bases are TGTGCCAGCAGCTTAATCGAGTTGGGGACCCAGTACTTC. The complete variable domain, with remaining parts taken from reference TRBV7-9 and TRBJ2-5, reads DTGVSQNPRHKITKRGQNVTFRCDPISEHNRLYWYRQTLGQGPEFLTYFQNEAQLEKSRLLSDRFSAERPKGSFSTLEIQRTEQGDSAMYLCASSLIELGTQYFGPGTRLLVL.

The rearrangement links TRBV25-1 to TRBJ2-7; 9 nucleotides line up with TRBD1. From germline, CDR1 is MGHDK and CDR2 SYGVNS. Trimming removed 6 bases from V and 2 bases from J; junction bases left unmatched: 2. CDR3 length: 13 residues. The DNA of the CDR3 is TGTGCCAGCAGGGGGACAGGGACCTACGAGCAGTACTTC. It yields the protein CASRGTGTYEQYF.

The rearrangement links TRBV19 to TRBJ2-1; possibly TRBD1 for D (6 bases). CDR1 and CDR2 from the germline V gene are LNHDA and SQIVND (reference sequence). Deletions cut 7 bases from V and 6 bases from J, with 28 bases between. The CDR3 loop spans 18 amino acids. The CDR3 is CASNPKPRTGNWFNEQFF. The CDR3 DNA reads TGTGCCAGTAACCCCAAGCCCCGAACAGGGAATTGGTTCAATGAGCAGTTCTTC. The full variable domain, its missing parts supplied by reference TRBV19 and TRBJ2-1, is DGGITQSPKYLFRKEGQNVTLSCEQNLNHDAMYWYRQDPGQGLRLIYYSQIVNDFQKGDIAEGYSVSREKKESFPLTVTSAQKNPTAFYLCASNPKPRTGNWFNEQFFGPGTRLTVL.

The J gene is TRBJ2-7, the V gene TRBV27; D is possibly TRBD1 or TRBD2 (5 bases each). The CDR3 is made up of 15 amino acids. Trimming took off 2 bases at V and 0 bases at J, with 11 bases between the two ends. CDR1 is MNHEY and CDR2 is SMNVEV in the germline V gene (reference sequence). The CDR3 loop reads CASSLRRDGSYEQYF. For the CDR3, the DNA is TGTGCCAGCAGTTTACGCCGGGACGGCTCCTACGAGCAGTACTTC.

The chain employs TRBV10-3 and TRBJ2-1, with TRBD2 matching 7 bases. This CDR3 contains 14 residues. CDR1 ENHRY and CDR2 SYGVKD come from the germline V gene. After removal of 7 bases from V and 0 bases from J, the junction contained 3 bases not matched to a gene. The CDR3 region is CAITTSASYNEQFF. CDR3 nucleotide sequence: TGTGCCATCACTACTAGCGCCTCCTACAATGAGCAGTTCTTC.

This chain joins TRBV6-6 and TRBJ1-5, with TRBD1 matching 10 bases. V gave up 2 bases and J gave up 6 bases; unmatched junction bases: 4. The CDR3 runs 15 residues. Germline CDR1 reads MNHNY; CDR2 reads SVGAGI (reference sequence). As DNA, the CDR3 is TGTGCCAGCAGTTACGGGACAGGGGTTGGTCAGCCCCAGCATTTT. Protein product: CASSYGTGVGQPQHF.

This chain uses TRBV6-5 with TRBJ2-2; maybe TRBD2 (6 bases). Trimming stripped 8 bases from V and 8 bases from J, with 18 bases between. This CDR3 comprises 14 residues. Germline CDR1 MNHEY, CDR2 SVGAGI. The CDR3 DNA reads TGTGCCAGCGGGTGGGGAGGCGAGATGGGGGAGCTGTTTTTT. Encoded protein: CASGWGGEMGELFF.

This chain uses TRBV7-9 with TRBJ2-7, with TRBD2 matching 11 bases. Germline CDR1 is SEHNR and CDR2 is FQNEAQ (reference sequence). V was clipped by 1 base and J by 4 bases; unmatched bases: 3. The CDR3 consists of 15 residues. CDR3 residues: CASSLVTSGIYEQYF. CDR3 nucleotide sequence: TGTGCCAGCAGCTTAGTGACTAGCGGGATATACGAGCAGTACTTC.

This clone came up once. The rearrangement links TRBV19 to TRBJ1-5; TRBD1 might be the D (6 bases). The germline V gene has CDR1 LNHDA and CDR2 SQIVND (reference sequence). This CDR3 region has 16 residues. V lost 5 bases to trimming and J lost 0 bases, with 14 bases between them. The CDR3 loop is CASSPGHLYSNQPQHF. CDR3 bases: TGTGCCAGTAGTCCGGGACATCTTTATAGCAATCAGCCCCAGCATTTT.

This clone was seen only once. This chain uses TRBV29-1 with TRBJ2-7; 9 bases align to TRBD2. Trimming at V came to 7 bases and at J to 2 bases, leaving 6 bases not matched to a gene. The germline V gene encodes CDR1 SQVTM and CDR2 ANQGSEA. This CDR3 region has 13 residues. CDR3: CSAVAGDPYEQYF. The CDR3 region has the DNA TGCAGCGCTGTAGCGGGAGACCCCTACGAGCAGTACTTC.

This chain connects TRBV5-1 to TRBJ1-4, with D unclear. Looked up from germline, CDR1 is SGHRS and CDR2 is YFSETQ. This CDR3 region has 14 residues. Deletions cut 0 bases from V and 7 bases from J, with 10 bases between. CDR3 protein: CASSLAHGGEKLFF. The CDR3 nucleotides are TGCGCCAGCAGCTTGGCTCACGGTGGTGAAAAACTGTTTTTT.

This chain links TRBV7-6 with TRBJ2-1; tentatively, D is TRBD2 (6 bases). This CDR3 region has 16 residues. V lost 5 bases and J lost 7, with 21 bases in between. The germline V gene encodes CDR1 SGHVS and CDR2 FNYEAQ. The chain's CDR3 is CASSPQKGRGGNEQFF. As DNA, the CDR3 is TGTGCCAGCAGCCCACAAAAGGGGCGGGGCGGAAATGAGCAGTTCTTC.

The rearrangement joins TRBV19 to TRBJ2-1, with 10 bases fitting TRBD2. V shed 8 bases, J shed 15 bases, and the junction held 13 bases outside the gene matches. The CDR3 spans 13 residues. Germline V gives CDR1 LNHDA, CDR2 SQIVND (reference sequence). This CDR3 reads CASLLAGASSPFF. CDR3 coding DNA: TGTGCCAGTCTCCTAGCGGGAGCTTCGAGTCCGTTCTTC.

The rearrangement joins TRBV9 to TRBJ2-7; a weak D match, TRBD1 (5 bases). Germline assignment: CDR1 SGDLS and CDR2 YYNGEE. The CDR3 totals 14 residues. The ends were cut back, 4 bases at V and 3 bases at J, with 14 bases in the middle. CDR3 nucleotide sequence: TGTGCCAGCAGCCCCCGAGCAGGGATCTACGAGCAGTACTTC. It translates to CASSPRAGIYEQYF.

The CDR3 DNA reads TGTGCCAGCAGAGCCCCGGGACAGGGGACCTCTGGGGCCAACGTCCTGACTTTC. Protein: CASRAPGQGTSGANVLTF. The chain combines TRBV28 with TRBJ2-6; 10 positions agree with TRBD1. There are 18 residues in the CDR3. The ends lost 6 bases at V and 0 bases at J; junction bases unmatched: 8. CDR1 is MDHEN and CDR2 is SYDVKM in the germline V gene.

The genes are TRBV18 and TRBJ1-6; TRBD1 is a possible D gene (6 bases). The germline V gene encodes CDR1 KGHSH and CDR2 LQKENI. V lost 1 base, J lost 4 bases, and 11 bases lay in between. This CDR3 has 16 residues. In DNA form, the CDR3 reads TGTGCCAGCTCACCACTTGGACAGTCTTATAATTCACCCCTCCACTTT. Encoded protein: CASSPLGQSYNSPLHF.

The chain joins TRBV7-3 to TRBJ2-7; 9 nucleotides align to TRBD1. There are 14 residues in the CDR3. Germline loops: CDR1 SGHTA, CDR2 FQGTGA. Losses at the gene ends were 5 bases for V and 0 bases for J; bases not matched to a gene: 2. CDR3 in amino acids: CASSRDRVSYEQYF. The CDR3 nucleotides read TGTGCCAGCAGCCGGGACAGGGTCTCCTACGAGCAGTACTTC.

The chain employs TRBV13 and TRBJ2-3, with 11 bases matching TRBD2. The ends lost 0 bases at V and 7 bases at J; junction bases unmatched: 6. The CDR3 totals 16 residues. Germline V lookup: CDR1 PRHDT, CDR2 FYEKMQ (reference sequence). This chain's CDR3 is CASSLGLAGDRYTQYF. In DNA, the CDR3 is TGTGCCAGCAGCTTAGGACTAGCGGGAGATAGGTATACGCAGTATTTT.

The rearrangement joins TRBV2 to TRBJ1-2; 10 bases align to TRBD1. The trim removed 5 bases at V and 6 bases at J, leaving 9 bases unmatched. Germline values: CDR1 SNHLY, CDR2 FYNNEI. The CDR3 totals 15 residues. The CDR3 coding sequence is TGTGCCAGCAGTTCACCGGGACAGGGGAGGAATGGCTACACCTTC. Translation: CASSSPGQGRNGYTF.